The rows below give T cell receptor beta chains drawn from one sample of a study of T-cell reconstitution after alpha-beta-depleted transplantation in children. TCRdb recomputed calls from the PCR reads with MiXCR, one row per CDR3 protein. Among some 80,000 distinct CDR3 sequences listed, around 18% were seen once. The source material was PBMCs, mostly from graft donor cells, sampled 360 days after TCRalphabeta/CD19-depleted stem cell transplant. The receptors shown here come from a male patient between 2 and 10 years old who had a stem cell transplant for acute lymphoblastic leukemia, so the T cells may come from the graft donor. The CDR3 runs from the conserved cysteine through the conserved F or W. The order of the fields is clone size, V gene, CDR3 length, D gene, J gene, CDR3 protein, CDR3 DNA. The D gene is left open where the match is weak. Only part of the rows carry a size: once, few, many, or a class if the clone is expanded.

abundance: .; v_gene: TRBV12-3/TRBV12-4; len: 16; d_gene: TRBD2; j_gene: TRBJ2-7; CDR3aa: CASSLVTSGRAYEQYF; CDR3nt: TGTGCCAGCAGTTTAGTCACTAGCGGGAGGGCCTACGAGCAGTACTTC
abundance: many; v_gene: TRBV5-1; len: 14; d_gene: TRBD2; j_gene: TRBJ2-7; CDR3aa: CASSLLAGHYEQYF; CDR3nt: TGCGCCAGCAGCTTGTTAGCGGGACATTACGAGCAGTACTTC
abundance: many; v_gene: TRBV5-1; len: 14; d_gene: .; j_gene: TRBJ2-5; CDR3aa: CASSFGQEGETQYF; CDR3nt: TGCGCCAGCAGCTTTGGACAGGAGGGAGAGACCCAGTACTTC
abundance: many; v_gene: TRBV5-1; len: 15; d_gene: TRBD1; j_gene: TRBJ2-7; CDR3aa: CASSKTGVRVKEQYF; CDR3nt: TGCGCCAGCAGCAAGACAGGGGTAAGAGTGAAGGAGCAGTACTTC
abundance: few; v_gene: TRBV20-1; len: 13; d_gene: .; j_gene: TRBJ2-7; CDR3aa: CSARSLASYEQYF; CDR3nt: TGCAGTGCTAGAAGCCTAGCTTCCTACGAGCAGTACTTC
abundance: few; v_gene: TRBV18; len: 17; d_gene: TRBD1; j_gene: TRBJ2-7; CDR3aa: CASSPRGSGQGSYEQYF; CDR3nt: TGTGCCAGCTCACCGCGGGGATCGGGACAGGGCTCCTACGAGCAGTACTTC
abundance: .; v_gene: TRBV6-1; len: 14; d_gene: .; j_gene: TRBJ2-7; CDR3aa: CASSEPGRDYEQYF; CDR3nt: TGTGCCAGCAGTGAACCGGGACGGGACTACGAGCAGTACTTC
abundance: .; v_gene: TRBV3-1; len: 15; d_gene: TRBD2; j_gene: TRBJ2-1; CDR3aa: CASSPGLASYNEQFF; CDR3nt: TGTGCCAGCAGCCCGGGACTAGCCTCCTACAATGAGCAGTTCTTC
abundance: many; v_gene: TRBV24-1; len: 14; d_gene: TRBD1; j_gene: TRBJ2-2; CDR3aa: CATSDNRGPGELFF; CDR3nt: TGTGCCACCAGTGACAACAGGGGCCCCGGGGAGCTGTTTTTT
abundance: .; v_gene: TRBV6-5; len: 15; d_gene: TRBD2; j_gene: TRBJ2-1; CDR3aa: CASSYGLAGGNEQFF; CDR3nt: TGTGCCAGCAGTTACGGGCTAGCGGGAGGCAATGAGCAGTTCTTC
abundance: once; v_gene: TRBV5-8; len: 15; d_gene: TRBD1; j_gene: TRBJ2-7; CDR3aa: CASSFRDRFLYEQYF; CDR3nt: TGTGCCAGCAGCTTCCGGGACAGATTCCTCTACGAGCAGTACTTC
abundance: .; v_gene: TRBV12-3/TRBV12-4; len: 13; d_gene: TRBD1; j_gene: TRBJ2-7; CDR3aa: CASSPDRAYEQYF; CDR3nt: TGTGCCAGCAGTCCGGACAGGGCTTACGAGCAGTACTTC
abundance: .; v_gene: TRBV4-1; len: 17; d_gene: TRBD2; j_gene: TRBJ2-7; CDR3aa: CASSQDRASGRTYEQYF; CDR3nt: TGCGCCAGCAGCCAAGATAGGGCTAGCGGGAGGACCTACGAGCAGTACTTC
abundance: once; v_gene: TRBV5-1; len: 15; d_gene: TRBD2; j_gene: TRBJ2-1; CDR3aa: CASSLAWTSMNEQFF; CDR3nt: TGCGCCAGCAGCTTGGCATGGACTAGCATGAATGAGCAGTTCTTC
abundance: .; v_gene: TRBV11-2; len: 15; d_gene: TRBD2; j_gene: TRBJ2-7; CDR3aa: CASSILAGIPYEQYF; CDR3nt: TGTGCCAGCAGCATCCTAGCGGGGATACCCTACGAGCAGTACTTC
abundance: many; v_gene: TRBV12-3/TRBV12-4; len: 13; d_gene: .; j_gene: TRBJ2-1; CDR3aa: CASSLEGGGEQFF; CDR3nt: TGTGCCAGCAGTTTGGAAGGAGGAGGTGAGCAGTTCTTC
abundance: .; v_gene: TRBV11-2; len: 15; d_gene: TRBD2; j_gene: TRBJ2-3; CDR3aa: CASSSSGRATDTQYF; CDR3nt: TGTGCCAGCAGCTCAAGCGGGAGGGCCACAGATACGCAGTATTTT
abundance: once; v_gene: TRBV2; len: 13; d_gene: TRBD1; j_gene: TRBJ1-5; CDR3aa: CASSVDRLQPQHF; CDR3nt: TGTGCCAGCAGTGTGGACAGGTTACAGCCCCAGCATTTT
abundance: few; v_gene: TRBV4-1; len: 15; d_gene: TRBD1; j_gene: TRBJ2-7; CDR3aa: CASSQQDREFYEQYF; CDR3nt: TGCGCCAGCAGCCAGCAGGACAGGGAGTTTTACGAGCAGTACTTC
abundance: many; v_gene: TRBV29-1; len: 13; d_gene: .; j_gene: TRBJ2-1; CDR3aa: CSAKTDPYNEQFF; CDR3nt: TGCAGCGCCAAGACAGACCCCTACAATGAGCAGTTCTTC
abundance: few; v_gene: TRBV10-1; len: 15; d_gene: .; j_gene: TRBJ2-4; CDR3aa: CASSPTRVAKNIQYF; CDR3nt: TGCGCCAGCAGTCCGACACGGGTGGCCAAAAACATTCAGTACTTC
abundance: many; v_gene: TRBV4-2; len: 16; d_gene: TRBD2; j_gene: TRBJ2-5; CDR3aa: CASSQGVAGDQETQYF; CDR3nt: TGTGCCAGCAGCCAAGGGGTAGCGGGGGACCAAGAGACCCAGTACTTC
abundance: few; v_gene: TRBV7-2; len: 13; d_gene: .; j_gene: TRBJ2-7; CDR3aa: CASSLRTPSLQYF; CDR3nt: TGTGCCAGCAGCCTCCGGACCCCCTCGTTGCAGTACTTC
abundance: .; v_gene: TRBV19; len: 15; d_gene: .; j_gene: TRBJ1-5; CDR3aa: CASSWADGRSQPQHF; CDR3nt: TGTGCCAGTAGCTGGGCTGACGGCCGTAGTCAGCCCCAGCATTTT
abundance: .; v_gene: TRBV12-3/TRBV12-4; len: 15; d_gene: .; j_gene: TRBJ1-2; CDR3aa: CASSPLVGRAYGYTF; CDR3nt: TGTGCCAGCAGCCCCCTGGTAGGCCGAGCCTATGGCTACACCTTC
abundance: few; v_gene: TRBV7-9; len: 17; d_gene: TRBD1; j_gene: TRBJ2-7; CDR3aa: CASSFGMGQGKGYEQYF; CDR3nt: TGTGCCAGCAGCTTTGGAATGGGACAGGGGAAGGGTTACGAGCAGTACTTC
abundance: .; v_gene: TRBV6-1; len: 15; d_gene: .; j_gene: TRBJ2-7; CDR3aa: CASRAGWAENYEQYF; CDR3nt: TGTGCCAGCAGGGCGGGGTGGGCGGAAAACTACGAGCAGTACTTC
abundance: many; v_gene: TRBV3-1; len: 14; d_gene: .; j_gene: TRBJ2-1; CDR3aa: CASSQDKGWNEQFF; CDR3nt: TGTGCCAGCAGCCAAGATAAAGGGTGGAATGAGCAGTTCTTC
abundance: .; v_gene: TRBV4-1; len: 17; d_gene: .; j_gene: TRBJ2-2; CDR3aa: CASSQDYIAKNTGELFF; CDR3nt: TGCGCCAGCAGCCAAGATTATATAGCGAAGAACACCGGGGAGCTGTTTTTT
abundance: few; v_gene: TRBV29-1; len: 15; d_gene: .; j_gene: TRBJ2-5; CDR3aa: CSVGKQGPYLETQYF; CDR3nt: TGCAGCGTTGGTAAACAGGGTCCATATTTAGAGACCCAGTACTTC
abundance: many; v_gene: TRBV11-2; len: 17; d_gene: .; j_gene: TRBJ2-2; CDR3aa: CASSLDRAPWLPGELFF; CDR3nt: TGTGCCAGCAGCTTAGATCGAGCACCGTGGTTGCCCGGGGAGCTGTTTTTT
abundance: .; v_gene: TRBV10-2; len: 11; d_gene: .; j_gene: TRBJ2-2; CDR3aa: CASKELGELFF; CDR3nt: TGCGCCAGCAAGGAGTTAGGGGAGCTGTTTTTT
abundance: many; v_gene: TRBV24-1; len: 13; d_gene: .; j_gene: TRBJ2-2; CDR3aa: CATRDSHTGELFF; CDR3nt: TGTGCCACCAGGGACAGCCACACCGGGGAGCTGTTTTTT
abundance: .; v_gene: TRBV4-1; len: 17; d_gene: TRBD2; j_gene: TRBJ2-1; CDR3aa: CASSQVSGRAFYNEQFF; CDR3nt: TGCGCCAGCAGCCAAGTTAGCGGGAGGGCCTTCTACAATGAGCAGTTCTTC
abundance: .; v_gene: TRBV7-9; len: 13; d_gene: .; j_gene: TRBJ1-5; CDR3aa: CASSYDGTRPQHF; CDR3nt: TGTGCCAGCAGCTATGACGGCACGAGGCCCCAGCATTTT
abundance: many; v_gene: TRBV6-5; len: 14; d_gene: .; j_gene: TRBJ1-5; CDR3aa: CASSYLGGNQPQHF; CDR3nt: TGTGCCAGCAGTTATTTGGGGGGCAATCAGCCCCAGCATTTT
abundance: .; v_gene: TRBV5-6; len: 15; d_gene: TRBD1; j_gene: TRBJ1-5; CDR3aa: CASSFWTGINQPQHF; CDR3nt: TGTGCCAGCAGCTTTTGGACAGGGATCAATCAGCCCCAGCATTTT
abundance: .; v_gene: TRBV7-9; len: 15; d_gene: TRBD1; j_gene: TRBJ2-2; CDR3aa: CASSPWDRLTGELFF; CDR3nt: TGTGCCAGCAGCCCATGGGACAGATTAACCGGGGAGCTGTTTTTT
abundance: few; v_gene: TRBV12-3/TRBV12-4; len: 13; d_gene: .; j_gene: TRBJ2-1; CDR3aa: CASSFQVWAEQFF; CDR3nt: TGTGCCAGCAGTTTTCAGGTATGGGCTGAGCAGTTCTTC
abundance: .; v_gene: TRBV11-1; len: 18; d_gene: TRBD2; j_gene: TRBJ2-2; CDR3aa: CASSSGLAGAANTGELFF; CDR3nt: TGTGCCAGCAGCTCCGGACTAGCGGGAGCCGCGAACACCGGGGAGCTGTTTTTT
abundance: .; v_gene: TRBV2; len: 15; d_gene: TRBD1; j_gene: TRBJ1-1; CDR3aa: CASAREGQGRTEAFF; CDR3nt: TGTGCCAGCGCAAGGGAAGGACAGGGGAGAACTGAAGCTTTCTTT
abundance: many; v_gene: TRBV10-2; len: 19; d_gene: TRBD2; j_gene: TRBJ2-1; CDR3aa: CASSESVWTSGSSYNEQFF; CDR3nt: TGCGCCAGCAGTGAGTCCGTCTGGACTAGCGGGAGCTCCTACAATGAGCAGTTCTTC
abundance: .; v_gene: TRBV11-2; len: 13; d_gene: .; j_gene: TRBJ1-2; CDR3aa: CASSLTDQGSYTF; CDR3nt: TGTGCCAGCAGCCTAACGGACCAGGGGAGCTACACCTTC
abundance: many; v_gene: TRBV29-1; len: 10; d_gene: .; j_gene: TRBJ2-2; CDR3aa: CSVDLNELFF; CDR3nt: TGCAGCGTTGACCTTAATGAGCTGTTTTTT
abundance: many; v_gene: TRBV4-1; len: 17; d_gene: TRBD2; j_gene: TRBJ2-2; CDR3aa: CASSQVLAGGPTGELFF; CDR3nt: TGCGCCAGCAGCCAAGTACTAGCGGGAGGGCCGACCGGGGAGCTGTTTTTT
abundance: few; v_gene: TRBV5-1; len: 17; d_gene: TRBD1; j_gene: TRBJ1-6; CDR3aa: CASSTVPGQGPRSPLHF; CDR3nt: TGCGCCAGCAGCACCGTCCCGGGACAGGGACCTAGGTCACCCCTCCACTTT
abundance: .; v_gene: TRBV12-3/TRBV12-4; len: 16; d_gene: .; j_gene: TRBJ2-1; CDR3aa: CASSIRANKGDNEQFF; CDR3nt: TGTGCCAGCAGTATCCGGGCCAACAAAGGGGACAATGAGCAGTTCTTC
abundance: few; v_gene: TRBV5-1; len: 15; d_gene: .; j_gene: TRBJ2-5; CDR3aa: CASTSSGTLQETQYF; CDR3nt: TGCGCCAGCACCTCATCCGGGACACTCCAAGAGACCCAGTACTTC
abundance: .; v_gene: TRBV11-1; len: 18; d_gene: TRBD1; j_gene: TRBJ2-7; CDR3aa: CASSKSRVRGQGSYEQYF; CDR3nt: TGTGCCAGCAGCAAATCGCGAGTTAGGGGACAGGGCTCCTACGAGCAGTACTTC
abundance: few; v_gene: TRBV7-9; len: 14; d_gene: TRBD1; j_gene: TRBJ1-5; CDR3aa: CASSLEGANQPQHF; CDR3nt: TGTGCCAGCAGCTTAGAGGGGGCTAATCAGCCCCAGCATTTT
abundance: .; v_gene: TRBV5-1; len: 16; d_gene: TRBD2; j_gene: TRBJ2-5; CDR3aa: CASSLGSGRRGETQYF; CDR3nt: TGCGCCAGCAGCTTGGGTAGCGGGAGACGTGGAGAGACCCAGTACTTC
abundance: many; v_gene: TRBV24-1; len: 16; d_gene: .; j_gene: TRBJ2-1; CDR3aa: CATSVTWGDLYNEQFF; CDR3nt: TGTGCCACCAGTGTTACCTGGGGAGACCTCTACAATGAGCAGTTCTTC
abundance: few; v_gene: TRBV12-3/TRBV12-4; len: 12; d_gene: .; j_gene: TRBJ1-2; CDR3aa: CASSFGSGGYTF; CDR3nt: TGTGCCAGCAGTTTTGGGTCGGGTGGCTACACCTTC